The clone carrying this T cell receptor (beta chain) was observed a single time. The antigen remains unidentified. The entry originates in a study of cytomegalovirus exposure and HLA in healthy donors. About the research overall: Researchers previously reported finding fewer than 140 million unique TCR beta sequences from around 200 million T cells.

Study conclusions and caveats: The study put 150 to 200 TCR beta chains on its list as cytomegalovirus-associated. Presence/absence analysis assumed near-uniform sequencing depth across donors.

The PCR was carried out with 60 Vbeta primers and 13 Jbeta primers. Produced via immunoSEQ multiplex PCR; TCRdb's table is partial and in-frame only. There are roughly 110,000 clones in the sample; around 76% occur only once, and 2% to 3% lies in the top ten. V lost 5 bases, J lost 4 bases, and 5 bases stayed unmatched. CDR1 is SGHTA, CDR2 FQGNSA, per germline. The CDR3 has 14 residues. This clonotype originated in a man under 40 in good health and CMV-seropositive. The chain couples TRBV7-2 to TRBJ1-5; 7 bases fit TRBD1. Specimen: PBMCs. The CDR3 sequence is CASSRDSLNQPQHF. Written as DNA, the CDR3 is TGTGCCAGCAGCCGGGACAGCCTTAATCAGCCCCAGCATTTT.